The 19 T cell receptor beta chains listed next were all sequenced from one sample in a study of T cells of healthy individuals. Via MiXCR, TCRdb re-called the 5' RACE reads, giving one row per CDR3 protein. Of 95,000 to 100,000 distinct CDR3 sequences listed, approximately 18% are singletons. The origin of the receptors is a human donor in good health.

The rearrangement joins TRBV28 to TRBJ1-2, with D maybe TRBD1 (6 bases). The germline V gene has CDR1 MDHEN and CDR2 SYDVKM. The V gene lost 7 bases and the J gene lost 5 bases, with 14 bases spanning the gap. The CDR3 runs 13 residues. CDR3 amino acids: CASITRGGYGYTF. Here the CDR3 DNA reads TGTGCCAGCATTACCAGGGGCGGATATGGCTACACCTTC.

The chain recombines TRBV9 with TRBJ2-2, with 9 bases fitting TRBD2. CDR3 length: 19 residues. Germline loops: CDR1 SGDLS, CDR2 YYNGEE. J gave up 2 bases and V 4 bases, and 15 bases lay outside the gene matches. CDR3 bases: TGTGCCAGCAGCTTACCCAGGTCCGCTAGCGGGGATAACACCGGGGAGCTGTTTTTT. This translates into CASSLPRSASGDNTGELFF.

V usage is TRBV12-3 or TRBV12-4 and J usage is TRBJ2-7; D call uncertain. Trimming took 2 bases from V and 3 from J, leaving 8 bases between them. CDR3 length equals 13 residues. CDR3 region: CASSLRADYEQYF. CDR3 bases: TGTGCCAGCAGTTTACGGGCGGACTACGAGCAGTACTTC.

This chain's CDR3 is CASSDSSSYEQYF. The DNA of the CDR3 is TGTGCCAGCAGTGACTCCAGCTCCTACGAGCAGTACTTC. This chain joins TRBV6-1 and TRBJ2-7, with D uncertain. V was trimmed by 3 bases and J by 0 bases, leaving 6 bases between them. Germline CDR1 MNHNS, CDR2 SASEGT. This CDR3 contains 13 residues.

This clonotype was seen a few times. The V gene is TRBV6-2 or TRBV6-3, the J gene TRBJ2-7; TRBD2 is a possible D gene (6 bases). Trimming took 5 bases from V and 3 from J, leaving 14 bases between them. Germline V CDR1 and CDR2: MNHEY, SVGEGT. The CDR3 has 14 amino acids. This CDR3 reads CASSAGRGVYEQYF. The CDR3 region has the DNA TGTGCCAGCAGTGCCGGGAGAGGAGTCTACGAGCAGTACTTC.

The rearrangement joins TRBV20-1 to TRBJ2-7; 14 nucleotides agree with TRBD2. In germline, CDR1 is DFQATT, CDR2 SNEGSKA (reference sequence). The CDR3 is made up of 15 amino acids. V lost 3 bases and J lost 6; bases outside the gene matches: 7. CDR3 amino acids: CSASPGGLAGVEQYF. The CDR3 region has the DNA TGCAGTGCTAGCCCCGGGGGACTAGCGGGAGTCGAGCAGTACTTC.

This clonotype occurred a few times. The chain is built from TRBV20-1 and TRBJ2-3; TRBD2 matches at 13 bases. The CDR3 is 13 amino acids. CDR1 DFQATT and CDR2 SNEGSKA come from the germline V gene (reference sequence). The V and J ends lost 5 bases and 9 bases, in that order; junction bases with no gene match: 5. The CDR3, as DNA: TGCAGTGCTGGACTAGCGGGAGTTTCGACGCAGTATTTT. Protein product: CSAGLAGVSTQYF.

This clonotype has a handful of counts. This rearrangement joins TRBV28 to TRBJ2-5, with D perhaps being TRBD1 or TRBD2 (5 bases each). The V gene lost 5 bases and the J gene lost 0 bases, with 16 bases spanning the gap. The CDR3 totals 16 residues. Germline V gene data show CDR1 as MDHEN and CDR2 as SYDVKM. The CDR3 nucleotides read TGTGCCAGCAGTCCCCCCCGGGACGGCCACCAAGAGACCCAGTACTTC. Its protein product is CASSPPRDGHQETQYF.

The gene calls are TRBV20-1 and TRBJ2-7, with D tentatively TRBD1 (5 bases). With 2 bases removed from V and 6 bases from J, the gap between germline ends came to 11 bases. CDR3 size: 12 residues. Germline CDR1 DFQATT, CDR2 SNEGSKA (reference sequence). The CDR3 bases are TGCAGTGCTAGATTCTTGACAGCCGAGCAGTACTTC. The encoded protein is CSARFLTAEQYF.

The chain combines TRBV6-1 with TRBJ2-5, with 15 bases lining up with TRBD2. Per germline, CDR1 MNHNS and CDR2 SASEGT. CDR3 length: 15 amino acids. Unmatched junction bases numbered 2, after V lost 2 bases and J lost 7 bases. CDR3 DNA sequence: TGTGCCAGCAGTGAAACGGGACTAGCGGGGGGGACCCAGTACTTC. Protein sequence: CASSETGLAGGTQYF.

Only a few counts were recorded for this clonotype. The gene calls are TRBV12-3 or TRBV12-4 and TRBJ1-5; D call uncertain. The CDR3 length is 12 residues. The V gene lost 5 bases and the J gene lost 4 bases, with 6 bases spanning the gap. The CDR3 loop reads CASSPSNQPQHF. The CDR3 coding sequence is TGTGCCAGCAGTCCTTCGAATCAGCCCCAGCATTTT.

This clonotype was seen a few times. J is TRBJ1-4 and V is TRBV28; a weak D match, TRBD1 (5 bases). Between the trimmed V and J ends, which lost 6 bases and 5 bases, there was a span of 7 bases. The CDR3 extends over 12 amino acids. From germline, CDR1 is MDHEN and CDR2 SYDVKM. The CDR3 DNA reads TGTGCCAGCAGCTCAGGGAATGAAAAACTGTTTTTT. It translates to CASSSGNEKLFF.

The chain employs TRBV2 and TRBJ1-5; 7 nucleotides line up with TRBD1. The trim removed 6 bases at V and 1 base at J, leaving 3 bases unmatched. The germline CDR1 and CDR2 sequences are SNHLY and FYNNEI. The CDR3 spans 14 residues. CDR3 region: CASSVDRSNQPQHF. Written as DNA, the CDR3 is TGTGCCAGCAGCGTGGACAGGAGCAATCAGCCCCAGCATTTT.

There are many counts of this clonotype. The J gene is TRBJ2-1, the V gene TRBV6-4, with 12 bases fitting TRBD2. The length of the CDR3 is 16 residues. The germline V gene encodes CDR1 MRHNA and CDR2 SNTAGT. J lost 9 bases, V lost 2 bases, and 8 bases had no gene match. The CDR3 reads CASSDRPGLAGTEQFF. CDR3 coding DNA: TGTGCCAGCAGTGACCGCCCGGGACTAGCGGGTACTGAGCAGTTCTTC.

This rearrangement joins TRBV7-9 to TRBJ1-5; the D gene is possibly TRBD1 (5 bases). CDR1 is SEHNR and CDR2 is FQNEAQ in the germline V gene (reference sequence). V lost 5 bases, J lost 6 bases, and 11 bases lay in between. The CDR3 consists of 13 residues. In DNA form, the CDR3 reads TGTGCCAGCAGCCGCGCGGGGGGTCAGCCCCAGCATTTT. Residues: CASSRAGGQPQHF. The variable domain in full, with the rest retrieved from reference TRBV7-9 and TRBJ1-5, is DTGVSQNPRHKITKRGQNVTFRCDPISEHNRLYWYRQTLGQGPEFLTYFQNEAQLEKSRLLSDRFSAERPKGSFSTLEIQRTEQGDSAMYLCASSRAGGQPQHFGDGTRLSIL.

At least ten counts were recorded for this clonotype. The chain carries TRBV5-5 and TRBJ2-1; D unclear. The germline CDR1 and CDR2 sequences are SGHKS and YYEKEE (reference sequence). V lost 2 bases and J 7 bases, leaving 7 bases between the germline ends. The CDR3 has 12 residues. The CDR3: CASSFETNEQFF. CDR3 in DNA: TGTGCCAGCAGCTTTGAAACGAATGAGCAGTTCTTC.

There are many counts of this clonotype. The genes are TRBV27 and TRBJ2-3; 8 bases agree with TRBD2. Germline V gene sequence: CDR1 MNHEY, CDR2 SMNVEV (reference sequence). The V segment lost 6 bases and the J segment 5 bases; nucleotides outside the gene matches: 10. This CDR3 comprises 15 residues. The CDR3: CASSPYGRVKDTQYF. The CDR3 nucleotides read TGTGCCAGCAGCCCTTACGGGAGGGTAAAAGATACGCAGTATTTT.

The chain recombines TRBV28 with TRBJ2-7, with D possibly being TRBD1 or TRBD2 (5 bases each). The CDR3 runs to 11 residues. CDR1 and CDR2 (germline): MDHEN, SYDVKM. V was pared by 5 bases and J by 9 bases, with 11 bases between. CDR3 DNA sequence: TGTGCCAGCAGTCACAGGACTGGGCAGTACTTC. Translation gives CASSHRTGQYF.

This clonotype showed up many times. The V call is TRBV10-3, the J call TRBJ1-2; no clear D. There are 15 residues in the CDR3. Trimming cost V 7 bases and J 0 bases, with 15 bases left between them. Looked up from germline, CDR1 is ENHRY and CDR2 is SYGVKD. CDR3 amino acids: CAINPSRASNYGYTF. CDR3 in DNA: TGTGCCATCAACCCCTCCCGGGCCTCTAACTATGGCTACACCTTC.